A single sample is the source of the 32 T cell receptor beta chains below, sequenced in a study of shared clonotypes between healthy human individuals. Clones were read by immunoSEQ multiplex PCR, and TCRdb kept only the in-frame ones, dropping some. The sample has some 470,000 clones, approximately 80% seen once; the top ten hold 10% to 15%. The sequencing sample was made of PBMCs. The receptors were sampled from a woman aged 40 to 49 in good health. Some clones in this sample may be carry-over from other donors' samples.

Comment on this clone: A much more abundant neighbour one base away suggests this may be a read error. V gene TRBV27 combines with J gene TRBJ1-1; no firm D call. The CDR3 is 13 residues long. V lost 6 bases to trimming and J lost 1 base, with 9 bases between them. Germline V gene lookup returns CDR1 MNHEY and CDR2 SMNVEV (reference sequence). CDR3 sequence: CASSLKRNTEAFF. For the CDR3, the DNA is TGTGCCAGCAGCCTCAAGAGGAACACTGAAGCTTTCTTT.

This clone has just a few counts. The chain recombines TRBV11-3 with TRBJ2-2; D unclear. There are 13 residues in the CDR3. V was trimmed by 5 bases and J by 8 bases, leaving 12 bases between them. Germline values: CDR1 SGHNT, CDR2 YENEEA. DNA of the CDR3: TGTGCCAGCAGCGCACTTTCCTCTGGGGAGCTGTTTTTT. Its translation: CASSALSSGELFF. Filled out from reference TRBV11-3 and TRBJ2-2, the complete variable domain reads EAGVVQSPRYKIIEKKQPVAFWCNPISGHNTLYWYLQNLGQGPELLIRYENEEAVDDSQLPKDRFSAERLKGVDSTLKIQPAELGDSAVYLCASSALSSGELFFGEGSRLTVL.

The CDR3 DNA is TGTGCCAGCAGCATCCGACTAGCGGGATGGAATGAGCAGTTCTTC. It codes for CASSIRLAGWNEQFF. The gene calls are TRBV13 and TRBJ2-1; TRBD2 aligns across 11 bases. Trimming at V came to 5 bases and at J to 7 bases, leaving 7 bases not matched to a gene. CDR1 is PRHDT, CDR2 FYEKMQ, per germline (reference sequence). This CDR3 is built from 15 residues.

The chain joins TRBV5-1 to TRBJ2-7; D may be TRBD2 (6 bases). The V gene lost 0 bases and the J gene lost 2 bases, with 12 bases spanning the gap. Looked up from germline, CDR1 is SGHRS and CDR2 is YFSETQ. CDR3 length: 15 amino acids. The CDR3 nucleotides are TGCGCCAGCAGCTTGGATTCGGAGGGACCCTACGAGCAGTACTTC. This sequence encodes CASSLDSEGPYEQYF.

This clone appeared once. V usage is TRBV11-2 and J usage is TRBJ2-1; D not certain. V lost 0 bases to trimming and J lost 10 bases, with 4 bases between them. This CDR3 comprises 11 residues. CDR1 SGHAT and CDR2 FQNNGV come from the germline V gene. As DNA, the CDR3 is TGTGCCAGCAGCTTAGATCGGGAGCAGTTCTTC. Protein sequence: CASSLDREQFF.

This chain joins TRBV7-2 and TRBJ1-5; D gene uncertain. Germline V gene lookup returns CDR1 SGHTA and CDR2 FQGNSA. The CDR3 length is 12 residues. V lost 1 base to trimming and J lost 3 bases, with 1 base between them. The chain's CDR3 is CASSLDNQPQHF. CDR3 DNA: TGTGCCAGCAGCTTAGACAATCAGCCCCAGCATTTT.

The chain joins TRBV7-9 to TRBJ2-1; D ambiguous. V was pared by 5 bases and J by 10 bases, with 9 bases between. Germline CDR1 and CDR2: SEHNR and FQNEAQ (reference sequence). The CDR3 consists of 11 residues. The CDR3 DNA is TGTGCCAGCAGCCCGATCCAGGAGCAGTTCTTC. It is translated as CASSPIQEQFF.

The chain carries TRBV10-3 and TRBJ1-5; no clear D. The CDR3 length is 13 residues. V was shortened by 7 bases and J by 3 bases, with 10 bases between the two germline ends. CDR1 and CDR2 from the germline V gene are ENHRY and SYGVKD. CDR3 sequence (DNA): TGTGCCATCACTACGGGCCTCAATCAGCCCCAGCATTTT. The encoded protein is CAITTGLNQPQHF.

This rearrangement joins TRBV28 to TRBJ2-7; either TRBD1 or TRBD2 may supply D (5 bases each). V was clipped by 2 bases and J by 5 bases, with 10 bases between them. In germline, CDR1 is MDHEN, CDR2 SYDVKM. The CDR3 spans 13 residues. The CDR3 sequence: CASSLPGSHEQYF. CDR3 nucleotide sequence: TGTGCCAGCAGTTTACCAGGGAGCCACGAGCAGTACTTC.

CDR3 in DNA: TGTGCCACCAGCAGAGATCGTGAAAGCTACAATGAGCAGTTCTTC. Its protein is CATSRDRESYNEQFF. The chain combines TRBV15 with TRBJ2-1; D is unclear. The CDR3 loop spans 15 amino acids. From germline, CDR1 is LNHNV and CDR2 YYDKDF (reference sequence). Trimming stripped 0 bases from V and 3 bases from J, with 9 bases between.

The rearrangement uses TRBV4-1 and TRBJ1-2; no clear D gene. This CDR3 contains 16 residues. Per the germline V gene, CDR1 is MGHRA and CDR2 is YSYEKL. Trimming pared 2 bases from V and 2 bases from J, leaving 15 bases between. The CDR3 sequence is CASSQRTARGNYGYTF. The CDR3 DNA follows: TGCGCCAGCAGCCAAAGGACGGCGAGAGGAAACTATGGCTACACCTTC.

V gene TRBV7-2 combines with J gene TRBJ1-2; no definite D call. CDR1 and CDR2 from the germline V gene are SGHTA and FQGNSA. The CDR3 consists of 14 residues. Trimming shortened V by 2 bases and J by 9 bases, and 16 bases separated the two germline ends. The CDR3 region has the DNA TGTGCCAGCAGCTTAAGGCAGGAGGGTAGGAGCTACACCTTC. Amino acids: CASSLRQEGRSYTF.

This chain uses TRBV7-9 with TRBJ1-2, with TRBD1 matching 10 bases. CDR1 is SEHNR and CDR2 is FQNEAQ in the germline V gene (reference sequence). The CDR3 length is 16 residues. V gave up 5 bases and J gave up 4 bases; unmatched junction bases: 10. The CDR3 protein is CASSPRGGTGVYGYTF. The CDR3 region has the DNA TGTGCCAGCAGCCCGCGGGGCGGGACAGGGGTCTATGGCTACACCTTC.

The rearrangement joins TRBV15 to TRBJ2-5, with D perhaps matching TRBD2 (5 bases). The length of the CDR3 is 13 residues. The germline V gene has CDR1 LNHNV and CDR2 YYDKDF (reference sequence). The V end was cut by 2 bases, the J end by 7 bases, with 11 bases between. This chain's CDR3 is CATSRSRGGTQYF. CDR3 sequence (DNA): TGTGCCACCAGCAGAAGTAGAGGAGGGACCCAGTACTTC.

With regard to this clone: A clone one base away is much larger, so this may be a read error. This sample also contains other DNA sequences that code for the same CDR3. This chain uses TRBV27 with TRBJ2-7; 8 bases are a match to TRBD2. This CDR3 contains 14 residues. V lost 5 bases, J lost 6 bases, and 9 bases stayed unmatched. Germline V gene data show CDR1 as MNHEY and CDR2 as SMNVEV (reference sequence). CDR3 DNA sequence: TGTGCCAGCAGTATGATAGCGGGATCGGGCGAGCAGTACTTC. Protein: CASSMIAGSGEQYF.

CDR3 sequence reads: CASSFSPGADTGELFF. The CDR3 coding sequence is TGTGCCAGCAGCTTCTCGCCGGGAGCGGACACCGGGGAGCTGTTTTTT. J is TRBJ2-2 and V is TRBV7-3; D may be TRBD2 (6 bases). Trimming removed 3 bases at V and 3 bases at J, with 14 bases between. CDR3 length equals 16 residues. CDR1 is SGHTA, CDR2 FQGTGA, per germline.

V is TRBV18 and J is TRBJ2-1; TRBD2 matches at 14 bases. The trim removed 3 bases at V and 8 bases at J, leaving 3 bases unmatched. This CDR3 has 15 amino acids. The germline V gene encodes CDR1 KGHSH and CDR2 LQKENI. CDR3 sequence: CASSPPGLAGDEQFF. The CDR3 region has the DNA TGTGCCAGCTCACCGCCGGGACTAGCGGGAGATGAGCAGTTCTTC.

V gene TRBV19 combines with J gene TRBJ1-2; 9 bases line up with TRBD1. V gave up 6 bases and J gave up 7 bases; unmatched junction bases: 15. CDR1 and CDR2 (germline): LNHDA, SQIVND (reference sequence). This CDR3 region has 16 residues. CDR3 nucleotide sequence: TGTGCCAGTAGGCAGGCGGACAGGGGTCGGATTAGTGGCTACACCTTC. Translated, it gives CASRQADRGRISGYTF.

This clone occurred a few times. The rearrangement uses TRBV7-2 and TRBJ2-7; D unclear. CDR3 length: 11 amino acids. CDR1 SGHTA and CDR2 FQGNSA come from the germline V gene. Deletions cut 3 bases from V and 3 bases from J, with 3 bases between. The CDR3 protein is CASSFFYEQYF. CDR3 sequence (DNA): TGTGCCAGCAGCTTTTTCTACGAGCAGTACTTC.

This clone was detected a few times. The rearrangement uses TRBV5-6 and TRBJ1-5; TRBD1 is a possible D gene (5 bases). CDR3 length: 15 amino acids. Trimming shortened V by 1 base and J by 4 bases, and 12 bases separated the two germline ends. From germline, CDR1 is SGHDT and CDR2 YYEEEE. The CDR3 reads CASSLFSGGNQPQHF. The CDR3 region has the DNA TGTGCCAGCAGCTTGTTTTCGGGGGGAAATCAGCCCCAGCATTTT.

This clone appeared a few times. The chain has TRBV28 and TRBJ1-4; tentatively, D is TRBD1 (5 bases). V lost 5 bases to trimming and J lost 7 bases, with 20 bases between them. CDR3 size: 16 residues. The germline gives CDR1 MDHEN, CDR2 SYDVKM. The CDR3: CASSPGGSGASEKLFF. In DNA, the CDR3 is TGTGCCAGCAGTCCCGGGGGATCCGGGGCCAGTGAAAAACTGTTTTTT.

This sequence joins TRBV28 and TRBJ2-3, with 9 positions matching TRBD2. CDR3 length: 15 amino acids. The J segment lost 9 bases and the V segment lost 6 bases, leaving 13 bases of the junction unmatched. The germline gives CDR1 MDHEN, CDR2 SYDVKM. CDR3 nucleotides: TGTGCCAGCAGGAGCCCCTTAGCGGGAGTAACCACGCAGTATTTT. It is translated as CASRSPLAGVTTQYF. Full variable domain (outside the CDR3, taken from reference TRBV28 and TRBJ2-3): DVKVTQSSRYLVKRTGEKVFLECVQDMDHENMFWYRQDPGLGLRLIYFSYDVKMKEKGDIPEGYSVSREKKERFSLILESASTNQTSMYLCASRSPLAGVTTQYFGPGTRLTVL.

This sequence joins TRBV28 and TRBJ2-3, with 14 bases identical to TRBD2. V gave up 3 bases and J gave up 5 bases; unmatched junction bases: 7. This CDR3 is 17 amino acids long. Per the germline V gene, CDR1 is MDHEN and CDR2 is SYDVKM. The DNA of the CDR3 is TGTGCCAGCAGTTTCCCGGGACTAGCGGGAGTTGGAGATACGCAGTATTTT. This gives the protein CASSFPGLAGVGDTQYF.

The chain carries TRBV5-1 and TRBJ2-5; D gene ambiguous. Between the trimmed V and J ends, which lost 4 bases and 3 bases, there was a span of 13 bases. This CDR3 region has 14 residues. Germline V gives CDR1 SGHRS, CDR2 YFSETQ. CDR3 amino acids: CASSLAAREETQYF. The CDR3 DNA follows: TGCGCCAGCAGCCTCGCGGCACGCGAAGAGACCCAGTACTTC.

Regarding this clone: This sample includes further DNA sequences coding for the same CDR3. The rearrangement uses TRBV7-2 and TRBJ2-7; D possibly corresponds to TRBD1 (6 bases). The CDR3 is made up of 12 amino acids. V dropped 5 bases and J dropped 3 bases, with 8 bases sitting between them. CDR1 and CDR2 from the germline V gene are SGHTA and FQGNSA. The CDR3: CASSLQGYEQYF. The CDR3 nucleotides read TGTGCCAGCAGCCTACAGGGCTACGAGCAGTACTTC. The entire variable domain, with the rest obtained from reference TRBV7-2 and TRBJ2-7, is as follows: GAGVSQSPSNKVTEKGKDVELRCDPISGHTALYWYRQSLGQGLEFLIYFQGNSAPDKSGLPSDRFSAERTGGSVSTLTIQRTQQEDSAVYLCASSLQGYEQYFGPGTRLTVT.

The V and J genes are TRBV6-4 and TRBJ2-2; TRBD2 matches 10 bases. The CDR3 runs 17 residues. CDR1 and CDR2 from the germline V gene are MRHNA and SNTAGT. V was clipped by 4 bases and J by 3 bases; unmatched bases: 8. CDR3 region: CASSGSTTSGDTGELFF. CDR3 DNA sequence: TGTGCCAGCAGTGGGAGTACCACTAGCGGGGACACCGGGGAGCTGTTTTTT.

Comment on this clone: The identical CDR3 is also encoded by other nucleotide sequences in the sample. This rearrangement joins TRBV19 to TRBJ2-7; possibly TRBD2 for D (7 bases). This CDR3 has 14 amino acids. Germline loops: CDR1 LNHDA, CDR2 SQIVND (reference sequence). Trimming removed 3 bases from V and 2 bases from J, with 11 bases in between. The CDR3 nucleotides read TGTGCCAGTAGTATGGGGAGGGGGGCCTACGAGCAGTACTTC. It encodes CASSMGRGAYEQYF.

The chain employs TRBV10-3 and TRBJ2-5, with a possible D match to TRBD1 (5 bases). The CDR3 is 12 residues long. V was clipped by 6 bases and J by 3 bases, with 8 bases between them. CDR1 is ENHRY and CDR2 is SYGVKD in the germline V gene. CDR3 nucleotide sequence: TGTGCCATCAGCCCGACAGAAGAGACCCAGTACTTC. Encoded protein: CAISPTEETQYF.

This clone was detected only once. In nucleotides, the CDR3 is TGTGCCAGCAGCTTTAGTACAGGGAACCGCGAAAAACTGTTTTTT. Amino acids: CASSFSTGNREKLFF. The chain employs TRBV5-6 and TRBJ1-4; tentative D call: TRBD1 (6 bases). The V gene's germline CDR1 is SGHDT and CDR2 YYEEEE. The germline V and J ends were trimmed by 2 bases and 8 bases, with 16 bases remaining between them. The CDR3 runs to 15 residues.

A few counts support this clone. This rearrangement joins TRBV18 to TRBJ1-2; 8 bases match TRBD1. Germline lookup yields CDR1 KGHSH and CDR2 LQKENI. The CDR3 extends over 15 amino acids. Germline trimming cut 2 bases from V and 8 bases from J; bases unmatched to any gene: 10. This CDR3 reads CASSPAQGAAPGYTF. The CDR3 nucleotides read TGTGCCAGCTCACCAGCGCAGGGGGCGGCTCCCGGCTACACCTTC. The full variable domain, rest sourced from reference TRBV18 and TRBJ1-2, is NAGVMQNPRHLVRRRGQEARLRCSPMKGHSHVYWYRQLPEEGLKFMVYLQKENIIDESGMPKERFSAEFPKEGPSILRIQQVVRGDSAAYFCASSPAQGAAPGYTFGSGTRLTVV.

This chain links TRBV2 with TRBJ1-6; no clear D. Trimming took 4 bases from V and 9 from J, leaving 10 bases between them. Germline V gene data show CDR1 as SNHLY and CDR2 as FYNNEI. This CDR3 spans 13 amino acids. CDR3 nucleotide sequence: TGTGCCAGCAGTGCGAATATCGGTTCACCCCTCCACTTT. Protein product: CASSANIGSPLHF. Full variable domain (remainder filled in from reference TRBV2 and TRBJ1-6): EPEVTQTPSHQVTQMGQEVILRCVPISNHLYFYWYRQILGQKVEFLVSFYNNEISEKSEIFDDQFSVERPDGSNFTLKIRSTKLEDSAMYFCASSANIGSPLHFGNGTRLTVT.

This chain uses TRBV7-7 with TRBJ2-2, with 9 bases identical to TRBD2. This CDR3 has 16 amino acids. V lost 4 bases to trimming and J lost 7 bases; unmatched junction nucleotides: 10. Germline V gene lookup returns CDR1 SSHAT and CDR2 FNYEAQ (reference sequence). CDR3 nucleotide sequence: TGTGCCAGCAGCTCGCTCCGCGGGAGGGCCGGCGGGGAGCTGTTTTTT. Amino acids: CASSSLRGRAGGELFF. Full variable domain (outside the CDR3, taken from reference TRBV7-7 and TRBJ2-2): GAGVSQSPRYKVTKRGQDVTLRCDPISSHATLYWYQQALGQGPEFLTYFNYEAQPDKSGLPSDRFSAERPEGSISTLTIQRTEQRDSAMYRCASSSLRGRAGGELFFGEGSRLTVL.